This TCR beta chain was profiled in a study of cytomegalovirus exposure and HLA in healthy donors. Study results and caveats: Prior analysis indicated that the majority of TCR beta V segments exhibited productivity approximately 87% or approximately 30% of the time.

The study ran its PCR with 60 Vbeta and 13 Jbeta primers. Sequencing was performed with immunoSEQ multiplex PCR; in TCRdb, only in-frame clones are kept and a portion is missing. The top ten clones hold approximately 6.3% of a sample with roughly 140,000 clones, 80% of them seen once. Note on this clone: Its specificity is not known.

Donors in the study were healthy people who gave bone marrow. Likely unrecorded immune exposures existed in these nominally healthy donors. This TCR was sampled from a man aged 40-49 years in good health and CMV-seropositive. Sequencing was carried out using PBMCs.

CDR3 sequence: CASSYGGGGSNQPQHF. The CDR3 region has the DNA TGTGCCAGCAGTTACGGCGGGGGTGGGAGCAATCAGCCCCAGCATTTT. The chain recombines TRBV6-5 with TRBJ1-5; possibly TRBD1 for D (5 bases). This CDR3 spans 16 amino acids. Trimming removed 2 bases from V and 1 base from J, with 12 bases in between. CDR1 and CDR2 from the germline V gene are MNHEY and SVGAGI.